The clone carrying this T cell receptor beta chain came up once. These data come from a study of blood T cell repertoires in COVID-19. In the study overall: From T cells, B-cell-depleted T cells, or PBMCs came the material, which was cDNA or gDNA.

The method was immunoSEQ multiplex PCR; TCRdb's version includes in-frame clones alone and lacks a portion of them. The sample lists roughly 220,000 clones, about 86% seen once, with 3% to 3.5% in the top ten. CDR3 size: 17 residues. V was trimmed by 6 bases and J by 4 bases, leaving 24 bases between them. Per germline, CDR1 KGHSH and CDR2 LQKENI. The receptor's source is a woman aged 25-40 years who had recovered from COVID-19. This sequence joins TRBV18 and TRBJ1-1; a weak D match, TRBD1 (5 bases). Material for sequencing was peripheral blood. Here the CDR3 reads CASSPRELEGAITEAFF. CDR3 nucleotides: TGTGCCAGCTCCCCCCGAGAGCTGGAAGGGGCGATCACTGAAGCTTTCTTT. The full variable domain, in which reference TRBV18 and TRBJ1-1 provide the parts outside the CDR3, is NAGVMQNPRHLVRRRGQEARLRCSPMKGHSHVYWYRQLPEEGLKFMVYLQKENIIDESGMPKERFSAEFPKEGPSILRIQQVVRGDSAAYFCASSPRELEGAITEAFFGQGTRLTVV.